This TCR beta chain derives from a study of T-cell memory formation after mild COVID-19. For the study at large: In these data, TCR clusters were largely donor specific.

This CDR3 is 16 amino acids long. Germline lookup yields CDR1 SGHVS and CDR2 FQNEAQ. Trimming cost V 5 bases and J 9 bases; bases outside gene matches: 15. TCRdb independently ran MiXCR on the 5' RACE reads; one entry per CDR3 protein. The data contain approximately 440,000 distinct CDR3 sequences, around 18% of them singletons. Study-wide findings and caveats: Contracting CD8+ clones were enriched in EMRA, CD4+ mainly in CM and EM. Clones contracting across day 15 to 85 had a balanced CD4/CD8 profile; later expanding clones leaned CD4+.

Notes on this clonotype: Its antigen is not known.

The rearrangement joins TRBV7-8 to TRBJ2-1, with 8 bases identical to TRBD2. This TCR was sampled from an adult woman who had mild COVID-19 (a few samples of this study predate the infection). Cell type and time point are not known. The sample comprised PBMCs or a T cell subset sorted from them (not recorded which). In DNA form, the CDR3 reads TGTGCCAGCAGCCCGCCTGGAGCGGGAGAGTTTGGTGAGCAGTTCTTC. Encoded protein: CASSPPGAGEFGEQFF.